The 8 T cell receptor beta chains reported below all come from one sample, sequenced in a study of blood T cell repertoires in COVID-19. Here immunoSEQ multiplex PCR was the method, and the copy in TCRdb shows in-frame clones only, minus some. Here the sample spans roughly 100,000 clones, roughly 90% being singletons. The material sequenced was peripheral blood. The origin of the receptors is a woman in her 70s with acute or convalescent COVID-19.

V is TRBV7-9 and J is TRBJ2-2; 8 bases align to TRBD2. Germline V CDR1 and CDR2: SEHNR, FQNEAQ (reference sequence). The CDR3 is 17 residues long. V was clipped by 2 bases and J by 5 bases; unmatched bases: 10. This chain's CDR3 is CASSLTAGLAGTGELFF. In DNA form, the CDR3 reads TGTGCCAGCAGCTTAACAGCAGGACTAGCAGGGACCGGGGAGCTGTTTTTT.

This clone was found a few times. The chain employs TRBV28 and TRBJ2-2; 7 bases are a match to TRBD1. The CDR3 spans 15 residues. Trimming cost V 5 bases and J 5 bases; bases outside gene matches: 8. Germline assignment: CDR1 MDHEN and CDR2 SYDVKM. The DNA of the CDR3 is TGTGCCAGCAGTCGGGCAGGGGGTCGTACCGGGGAGCTGTTTTTT. As protein: CASSRAGGRTGELFF.

The V gene is TRBV12-3 or TRBV12-4, the J gene TRBJ2-5; 7 bases line up with TRBD2. V lost 7 bases, J lost 4 bases, and 6 bases stayed unmatched. This CDR3 region has 13 residues. The CDR3 sequence: CASTPGGGETQYF. CDR3 sequence (DNA): TGTGCCAGCACCCCAGGCGGGGGAGAGACCCAGTACTTC.

This clone was seen once. The rearrangement links TRBV5-6 to TRBJ1-5; 8 bases match TRBD1. This CDR3 is 15 amino acids long. CDR1 is SGHDT, CDR2 YYEEEE, per germline. The trim removed 2 bases at V and 6 bases at J, leaving 7 bases unmatched. The CDR3 DNA follows: TGTGCCAGCAGCTTTAGCAGGGGGCGAGGTCAGCCCCAGCATTTT. As protein: CASSFSRGRGQPQHF.

The chain recombines TRBV18 with TRBJ1-1; possibly TRBD1 for D (6 bases). CDR1 and CDR2 (germline): KGHSH, LQKENI. Trimming cost V 3 bases and J 11 bases, with 13 bases left between them. The CDR3 covers 12 residues. In DNA, the CDR3 is TGTGCCAGCTCACCGTCCGACAGGATGGCTTTCTTT. It specifies CASSPSDRMAFF.

The chain has TRBV27 and TRBJ1-4; D possibly corresponds to TRBD1 (5 bases). Germline CDR1 and CDR2: MNHEY and SMNVEV (reference sequence). The CDR3 is 14 residues long. V lost 3 bases to trimming and J lost 7 bases, with 12 bases between them. DNA for the CDR3: TGTGCCAGCAGTTTGGCCGGGAGGGGTGAAAAACTGTTTTTT. Encoded protein: CASSLAGRGEKLFF. The whole variable domain, remainder taken from reference TRBV27 and TRBJ1-4, is EAQVTQNPRYLITVTGKKLTVTCSQNMNHEYMSWYRQDPGLGLRQIYYSMNVEVTDKGDVPEGYKVSRKEKRNFPLILESPSPNQTSLYFCASSLAGRGEKLFFGSGTQLSVL.

V is TRBV3-1 (or the pseudogene TRBV3-2) and J is TRBJ1-1; TRBD1 aligns across 9 bases. Trimming cost V 4 bases and J 4 bases; bases outside gene matches: 10. The germline gives CDR1 LGHDT, CDR2 YNNKEL (reference sequence). CDR3 length equals 16 residues. The chain's CDR3 is CASSLGQGLRSTEAFF. The CDR3 DNA sequence: TGTGCCAGCAGCCTAGGACAGGGGCTTAGATCCACTGAAGCTTTCTTT.

The rearrangement uses TRBV6-5 and TRBJ2-3; tentatively, D is TRBD1 (5 bases). The germline CDR1 and CDR2 sequences are MNHEY and SVGAGI. V was trimmed by 5 bases and J by 1 base, leaving 10 bases between them. The CDR3 consists of 14 residues. CDR3 loop: CASSRQYRTDTQYF. The CDR3, as DNA: TGTGCCAGCAGTAGACAGTACCGCACAGATACGCAGTATTTT.